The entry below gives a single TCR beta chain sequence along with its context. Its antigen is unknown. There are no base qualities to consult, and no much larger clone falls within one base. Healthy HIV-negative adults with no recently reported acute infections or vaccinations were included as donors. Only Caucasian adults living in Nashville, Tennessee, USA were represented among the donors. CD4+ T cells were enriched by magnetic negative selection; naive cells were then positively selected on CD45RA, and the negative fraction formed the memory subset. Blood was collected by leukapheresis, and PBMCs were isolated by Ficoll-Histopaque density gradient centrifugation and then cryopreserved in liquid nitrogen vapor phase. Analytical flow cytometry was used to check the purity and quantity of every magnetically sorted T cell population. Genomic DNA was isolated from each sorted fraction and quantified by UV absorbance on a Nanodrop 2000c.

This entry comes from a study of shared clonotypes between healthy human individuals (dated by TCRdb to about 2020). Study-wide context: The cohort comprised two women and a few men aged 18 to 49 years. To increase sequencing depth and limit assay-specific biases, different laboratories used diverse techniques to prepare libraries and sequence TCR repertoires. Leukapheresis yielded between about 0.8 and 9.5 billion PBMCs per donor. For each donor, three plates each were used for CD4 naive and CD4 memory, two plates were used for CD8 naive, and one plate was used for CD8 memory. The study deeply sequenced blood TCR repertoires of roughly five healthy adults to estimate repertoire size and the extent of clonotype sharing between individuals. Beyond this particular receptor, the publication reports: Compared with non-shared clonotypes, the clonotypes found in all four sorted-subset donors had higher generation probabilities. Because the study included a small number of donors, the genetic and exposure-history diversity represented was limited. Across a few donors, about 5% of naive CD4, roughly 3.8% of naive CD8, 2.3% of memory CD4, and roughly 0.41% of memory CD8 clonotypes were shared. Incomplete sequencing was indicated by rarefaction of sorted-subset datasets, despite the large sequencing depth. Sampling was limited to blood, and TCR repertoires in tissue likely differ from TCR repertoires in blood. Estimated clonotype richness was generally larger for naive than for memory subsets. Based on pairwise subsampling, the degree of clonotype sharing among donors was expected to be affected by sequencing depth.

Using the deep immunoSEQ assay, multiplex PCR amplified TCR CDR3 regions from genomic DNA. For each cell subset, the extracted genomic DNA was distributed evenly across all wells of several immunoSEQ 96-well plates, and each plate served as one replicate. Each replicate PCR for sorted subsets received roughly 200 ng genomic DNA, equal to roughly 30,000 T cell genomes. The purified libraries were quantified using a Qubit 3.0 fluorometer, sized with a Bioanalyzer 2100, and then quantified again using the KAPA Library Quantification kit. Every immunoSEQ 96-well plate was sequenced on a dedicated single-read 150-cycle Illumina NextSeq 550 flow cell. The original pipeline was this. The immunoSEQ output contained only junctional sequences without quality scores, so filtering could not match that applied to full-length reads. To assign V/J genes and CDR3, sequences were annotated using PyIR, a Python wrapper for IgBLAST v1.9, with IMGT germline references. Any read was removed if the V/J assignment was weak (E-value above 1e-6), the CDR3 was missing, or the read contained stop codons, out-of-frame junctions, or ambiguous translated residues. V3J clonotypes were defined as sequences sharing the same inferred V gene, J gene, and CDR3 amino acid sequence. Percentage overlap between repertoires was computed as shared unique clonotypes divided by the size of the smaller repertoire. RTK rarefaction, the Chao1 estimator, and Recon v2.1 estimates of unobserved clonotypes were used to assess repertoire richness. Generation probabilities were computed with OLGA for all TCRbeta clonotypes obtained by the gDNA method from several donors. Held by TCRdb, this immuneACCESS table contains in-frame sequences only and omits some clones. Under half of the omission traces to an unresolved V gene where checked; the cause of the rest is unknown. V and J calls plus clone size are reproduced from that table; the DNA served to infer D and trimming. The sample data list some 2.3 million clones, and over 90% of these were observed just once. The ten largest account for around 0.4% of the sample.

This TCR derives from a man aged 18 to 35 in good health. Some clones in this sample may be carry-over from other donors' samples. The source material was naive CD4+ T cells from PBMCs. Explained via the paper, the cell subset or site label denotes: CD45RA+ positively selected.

The sequence in DNA is TGTGCCAGCAGCTTAGATAGCGGTGTGGGGCCGGTCACTGAAGCTTTCTTT. It codes for CASSLDSGVGPVTEAFF. The V gene is TRBV11-2 and the J gene is TRBJ1-1; the D gene is perhaps TRBD1, on 5 matching bases. The CDR3 runs 17 amino acids, cysteine and phenylalanine included. Just CDR3 DNA is preserved here, 51 bases in frame from base 1. CDR1 and CDR2 are drawn from the germline V gene: SGHAT, FQNNGV. V was cut back by 0 bases and J by 4 bases, leaving a gap of 18 bases between them.